The 21 T cell receptor beta chains below were found in one sample sequenced in a study of regulatory T cells in long-lasting Graves disease (dated by TCRdb to the early 2020s). The label giving this sample's time point can be read as: persistent/refractory GD, antithyroid drugs over 5 years with positive TRAb. RNA was extracted from PBMCs in TRIzol for both TCR sequencing and RNA sequencing. The library was prepared using multiplex PCR. Sequencing used an Illumina HiSeq 4000. iRepertoire HTBI primers and Arm-PCR amplification of CDR3 regions were used to construct TCR beta libraries. The public reads were reprocessed in TCRdb via fastp at Q25 and MiXCR, keeping in-frame beta chains. Rows with one shared CDR3 protein collapse into an entry with the most common genes and DNA. Within this sample are 350,000 to 500,000 distinct CDR3 sequences, with roughly 23% of them counted one time only. The top ten clones comprise roughly an eighth of the sample.

The sequenced sample was peripheral blood mononuclear cells (PBMCs), obtained when the disease was refractory, from a patient treated with antithyroid drugs. Every receptor here comes from a female donor with Graves disease.

This clonotype was recorded at least ten times. The rearrangement uses TRBV12-3 or TRBV12-4 and TRBJ2-5; maybe TRBD2 (5 bases). There are 11 residues in the CDR3. The ends were cut back, 4 bases at V and 5 bases at J, with 5 bases in the middle. The CDR3: CASSWRETQYF. The CDR3 nucleotides are TGTGCCAGCAGTTGGAGGGAGACCCAGTACTTC.

This clonotype was seen a few times. The genes are TRBV15 and TRBJ1-1; D is unresolved. Germline V gene sequence: CDR1 LNHNV, CDR2 YYDKDF (reference sequence). Trimming took off 0 bases at V and 2 bases at J, with 4 bases between the two ends. The CDR3 has 13 amino acids. The CDR3: CATSRDHNTEAFF. The CDR3 DNA sequence: TGTGCCACCAGCAGAGATCATAACACTGAAGCTTTCTTT.

The chain links TRBV4-1 to TRBJ2-7, with D perhaps matching TRBD1 or TRBD2 (5 bases each). The germline V gene encodes CDR1 MGHRA and CDR2 YSYEKL. V lost 1 base and J 6 bases, leaving 22 bases between the germline ends. There are 17 residues in the CDR3. The CDR3: CASSQVGPRVGGTEQYF. The CDR3 DNA reads TGCGCCAGCAGCCAAGTCGGGCCGCGGGTTGGGGGAACCGAGCAGTACTTC.

This rearrangement joins TRBV28 to TRBJ2-3, with 7 positions matching TRBD2. After removal of 7 bases from V and 0 bases from J, the junction contained 7 bases not matched to a gene. The CDR3 covers 15 residues. The germline V gene encodes CDR1 MDHEN and CDR2 SYDVKM. CDR3 region: CASTPGGGSTDTQYF. The DNA of the CDR3 is TGTGCCAGCACCCCCGGGGGAGGGAGCACAGATACGCAGTATTTT.

This clonotype was seen at least ten times. The chain combines TRBV11-2 with TRBJ2-7, with 8 bases lining up with TRBD1. Per germline, CDR1 SGHAT and CDR2 FQNNGV. This CDR3 spans 16 amino acids. The V gene end was trimmed by 7 bases and the J gene end by 5 bases; junction bases not matched to a gene: 16. CDR3 sequence (DNA): TGTGCCAGCAACCCTCGGACAGGGATACGCTTCAACGAGCAGTACTTC. Its translation is CASNPRTGIRFNEQYF.

In its sample, this clonotype was seen many times. The chain joins TRBV7-9 to TRBJ2-7, with TRBD1 as a possible D gene (6 bases). Per germline, CDR1 SEHNR and CDR2 FQNEAQ (reference sequence). This CDR3 is 16 amino acids long. Trimming took off 1 base at V and 0 bases at J, with 13 bases between the two ends. DNA of the CDR3: TGTGCCAGCAGCTTAGGCGGCAGGGGCAGCTCCTACGAGCAGTACTTC. Protein: CASSLGGRGSSYEQYF.

The gene calls are TRBV9 and TRBJ1-4, with D tentatively TRBD1 (5 bases). This CDR3 comprises 16 residues. Germline V gene sequence: CDR1 SGDLS, CDR2 YYNGEE. V gave up 0 bases and J gave up 4 bases, with 13 bases separating them. Written as DNA, the CDR3 is TGTGCCAGCAGCGTAGATCCCCAAGGGGTTAATGAAAAACTGTTTTTT. Its translation: CASSVDPQGVNEKLFF. The entire variable domain, with the rest obtained from reference TRBV9 and TRBJ1-4, is as follows: DSGVTQTPKHLITATGQRVTLRCSPRSGDLSVYWYQQSLDQGLQFLIQYYNGEERAKGNILERFSAQQFPDLHSELNLSSLELGDSALYFCASSVDPQGVNEKLFFGSGTQLSVL.

Worth noting for this clonotype: A clone one base away is much larger, so this may be a read error. The chain is built from TRBV7-9 and TRBJ2-7; 8 bases line up with TRBD1. Germline CDR1 SEHNR, CDR2 FQNEAQ (reference sequence). With V trimmed by 4 bases and J by 5 bases, 13 bases remained unmatched. The CDR3 contains 16 residues. CDR3 amino acids: CASSWDRTGEVDEQYF. The CDR3 bases are TGTGCCAGCAGCTGGGACAGGACGGGAGAGGTGGACGAGCAGTACTTC.

This chain links TRBV20-1 with TRBJ2-7; no firm D call. Trimming cost V 3 bases and J 0 bases, with 15 bases left between them. The germline V gene encodes CDR1 DFQATT and CDR2 SNEGSKA (reference sequence). This CDR3 has 15 amino acids. This CDR3 is CSARRSTRSSYEQYF. The DNA for the CDR3 is TGCAGTGCTAGGAGGTCGACACGGAGCTCCTACGAGCAGTACTTC.

The rearrangement links TRBV4-2 to TRBJ2-1, with D perhaps TRBD2 (6 bases). Trimming took off 3 bases at V and 0 bases at J, with 12 bases between the two ends. Germline CDR1 LGHNA, CDR2 YNFKEQ. CDR3 length: 16 amino acids. The CDR3 loop is CASSQIAVSSYNEQFF. Here the CDR3 DNA reads TGTGCCAGCAGCCAGATAGCGGTGAGCTCCTACAATGAGCAGTTCTTC.

This clonotype was counted at least ten times. The V gene is TRBV20-1, the J gene TRBJ2-2, with TRBD2 identical over 10 bases. The CDR3 has 15 amino acids. Germline assignment: CDR1 DFQATT and CDR2 SNEGSKA (reference sequence). Losses at the gene ends were 2 bases for V and 1 base for J; bases not matched to a gene: 1. The DNA of the CDR3 is TGCAGTGCTAGAATAGCGGGAGGGAACACCGGGGAGCTGTTTTTT. Translating it yields CSARIAGGNTGELFF.

This clonotype has ten or more counts. Written as DNA, the CDR3 is TGTGCCAGCACCATAACTAGCGGGAGAGCGACCCAGTACTTC. Protein product: CASTITSGRATQYF. The J gene is TRBJ2-5, the V gene TRBV28; TRBD2 matches 11 bases. The CDR3 runs to 14 residues. Germline V CDR1 and CDR2: MDHEN, SYDVKM. V was clipped by 7 bases and J by 7 bases; unmatched bases: 8. The full variable domain, rest sourced from reference TRBV28 and TRBJ2-5, is DVKVTQSSRYLVKRTGEKVFLECVQDMDHENMFWYRQDPGLGLRLIYFSYDVKMKEKGDIPEGYSVSREKKERFSLILESASTNQTSMYLCASTITSGRATQYFGPGTRLLVL.

This clonotype occurred many times. This chain connects TRBV2 to TRBJ2-7, with D perhaps being TRBD1 or TRBD2 (5 bases each). CDR1 is SNHLY, CDR2 FYNNEI, per germline. The V end lost 7 bases, the J end lost 2 bases, and 6 bases lay between the germline ends. The CDR3 spans 11 residues. Written as DNA, the CDR3 is TGTGCCAGCATGGGGGCCTACGAGCAGTACTTC. This gives the protein CASMGAYEQYF. Combining the CDR3 with reference TRBV2 and TRBJ2-7 gives the whole variable domain EPEVTQTPSHQVTQMGQEVILRCVPISNHLYFYWYRQILGQKVEFLVSFYNNEISEKSEIFDDQFSVERPDGSNFTLKIRSTKLEDSAMYFCASMGAYEQYFGPGTRLTVT.

This clonotype was recorded many times. The gene calls are TRBV3-1 and TRBJ2-7; D call uncertain. The CDR3 sequence is 14 residues long. Per germline, CDR1 LGHDT and CDR2 YNNKEL (reference sequence). Trimming removed 4 bases from V and 0 bases from J, with 10 bases in between. The DNA for the CDR3 is TGTGCCAGCAGCCGACAATACAACTCCTACGAGCAGTACTTC. Translated, it gives CASSRQYNSYEQYF.

The chain recombines TRBV20-1 with TRBJ1-6, with D tentatively TRBD1 (5 bases). V was clipped by 6 bases and J by 0 bases, with 15 bases between them. Per the germline V gene, CDR1 is DFQATT and CDR2 is SNEGSKA (reference sequence). This CDR3 has 16 amino acids. CDR3: CSAKGRGSSYNSPLHF. As DNA, the CDR3 is TGCAGTGCGAAGGGGCGGGGAAGCTCCTATAATTCACCCCTCCACTTT.

This clonotype was detected a few times. This chain uses TRBV28 with TRBJ2-2, with 10 bases that match TRBD1. This CDR3 contains 17 residues. The V gene's germline CDR1 is MDHEN and CDR2 SYDVKM. V was clipped by 5 bases and J by 7 bases; unmatched bases: 13. The DNA for the CDR3 is TGTGCCAGCAGTCCACTTATCCGGGACAGGGGTCACGGGGAGCTGTTTTTT. As protein: CASSPLIRDRGHGELFF.

The chain uses TRBV20-1 and TRBJ1-3; TRBD1 might be the D (6 bases). Germline CDR1 DFQATT, CDR2 SNEGSKA (reference sequence). The V end was cut by 6 bases, the J end by 0 bases, with 15 bases between. The CDR3 has 15 amino acids. Here the CDR3 DNA reads TGCAGTGCGACGGACCCACAGGGCTCTGGAAACACCATATATTTT. Its translation: CSATDPQGSGNTIYF.

In its sample, this clonotype was seen many times. The chain combines TRBV28 with TRBJ1-5; TRBD1 matches 9 bases. Trimming removed 7 bases from V and 4 bases from J; junction bases left unmatched: 11. This CDR3 is built from 16 residues. In germline, CDR1 is MDHEN, CDR2 SYDVKM. Here the CDR3 reads CASKLGQGRENQPQHF. The CDR3 DNA follows: TGTGCCAGCAAGTTGGGACAGGGTCGTGAGAATCAGCCCCAGCATTTT. Variable domain in full (rest from reference TRBV28 and TRBJ1-5): DVKVTQSSRYLVKRTGEKVFLECVQDMDHENMFWYRQDPGLGLRLIYFSYDVKMKEKGDIPEGYSVSREKKERFSLILESASTNQTSMYLCASKLGQGRENQPQHFGDGTRLSIL.

This chain uses TRBV6-1 with TRBJ1-5, with TRBD1 matching 8 bases. The germline CDR1 and CDR2 sequences are MNHNS and SASEGT. CDR3 length equals 14 residues. J was trimmed by 2 bases and V by 6 bases; bases with no gene match: 3. CDR3 coding DNA: TGTGCCAGCAGGGGACAGGAAGGCAATCAGCCCCAGCATTTT. Translated: CASRGQEGNQPQHF.

This clonotype was seen ten or more times. V gene TRBV28 combines with J gene TRBJ1-5; D is unresolved. This CDR3 comprises 15 residues. Trimming removed 6 bases from V and 0 bases from J, with 12 bases in between. Germline lookup yields CDR1 MDHEN and CDR2 SYDVKM. CDR3 in amino acids: CASSLIPISNQPQHF. As DNA, the CDR3 is TGTGCCAGCAGCCTTATACCTATTAGCAATCAGCCCCAGCATTTT.

This clonotype was detected only a few times. This chain connects TRBV12-3 or TRBV12-4 to TRBJ1-5, with a tentative D call TRBD1 (5 bases). V gave up 6 bases and J gave up 4 bases, with 16 bases separating them. This CDR3 is built from 15 residues. The CDR3 loop is CASSPYGAANQPQHF. DNA for the CDR3: TGTGCCAGCAGCCCATACGGGGCGGCGAATCAGCCCCAGCATTTT.